The present T cell receptor beta chain was sequenced within a study of blood T cell repertoires in COVID-19. The CDR3 sequence is 14 residues long. Germline loops: CDR1 SGHAT, CDR2 FQNNGV. V shed 3 bases and J shed 5 bases, with 13 bases lying between them. Clones were read by immunoSEQ multiplex PCR, and TCRdb kept only the in-frame ones, dropping some. This table has 90,000 to 120,000 clones, roughly 84% appearing once. Only one count was recorded for this clone. The chain employs TRBV11-2 and TRBJ1-1; D is perhaps TRBD1 (5 bases). The receptor's source is a human donor in a cohort sampled during active COVID-19. The sequenced sample was peripheral blood. CDR3 nucleotides: TGTGCCAGCAGCTTGGGGGTGGAGGGGACTGAAGCTTTCTTT. Translating it yields CASSLGVEGTEAFF. Looking up the rest from reference TRBV11-2 and TRBJ1-1 gives the full variable domain: EAGVAQSPRYKIIEKRQSVAFWCNPISGHATLYWYQQILGQGPKLLIQFQNNGVVDDSQLPKDRFSAERLKGVDSTLKIQPAKLEDSAVYLCASSLGVEGTEAFFGQGTRLTVV.